Each of the 20 T cell receptor beta chains below was sequenced from the same sample in a study of cytomegalovirus exposure and HLA in healthy donors. 60 Vbeta and 13 Jbeta primers were used in PCR. Here immunoSEQ multiplex PCR was the method, and the copy in TCRdb shows in-frame clones only, minus some. The sample lists 200,000 to 250,000 clones, more than 75% seen once, with less than 3.5% in the top ten. Sequences were obtained from PBMCs. Receptors originate from a middle-aged woman in good health and CMV-seronegative.

The rearrangement joins TRBV2 to TRBJ2-7; 7 bases match TRBD2. Germline trimming cut 5 bases from V and 1 base from J; bases unmatched to any gene: 11. In germline, CDR1 is SNHLY, CDR2 FYNNEI. The CDR3 runs to 16 residues. CDR3 bases: TGTGCCAGCAGTTCAGCGGCTAGCGGAATATCCTACGAGCAGTACTTC. Its protein product is CASSSAASGISYEQYF. Drawing the rest from reference TRBV2 and TRBJ2-7, the complete variable domain is EPEVTQTPSHQVTQMGQEVILRCVPISNHLYFYWYRQILGQKVEFLVSFYNNEISEKSEIFDDQFSVERPDGSNFTLKIRSTKLEDSAMYFCASSSAASGISYEQYFGPGTRLTVT.

This chain joins TRBV9 and TRBJ2-3; 7 bases are shared with TRBD1. This CDR3 contains 16 residues. Germline CDR1 SGDLS, CDR2 YYNGEE. Losses at the gene ends were 2 bases for V and 0 bases for J; bases not matched to a gene: 6. CDR3 sequence reads: CASSVRGSTSTDTQYF. DNA for the CDR3: TGTGCCAGCAGCGTCAGGGGGTCGACTAGCACAGATACGCAGTATTTT.

The chain couples TRBV4-1 to TRBJ2-6; 8 bases fit TRBD1. Germline V gene lookup returns CDR1 MGHRA and CDR2 YSYEKL. The V gene end was trimmed by 4 bases and the J gene end by 0 bases; junction bases not matched to a gene: 14. The CDR3 is made up of 20 amino acids. For the CDR3, the DNA is TGCGCCAGCAGCCCCCTATTGTGGACAGGGCAGAGCTCTGGGGCCAACGTCCTGACTTTC. Its translation: CASSPLLWTGQSSGANVLTF.

CDR3 amino acids: CASSHSGTGNFGYTF. The DNA for the CDR3 is TGCGCCAGCAGCCACTCCGGGACAGGGAATTTTGGCTACACCTTC. This rearrangement joins TRBV4-1 to TRBJ1-2, with 9 nucleotides matching TRBD1. Trimming at V came to 3 bases and at J to 7 bases, leaving 9 bases not matched to a gene. The CDR3 length is 15 residues. In germline, CDR1 is MGHRA, CDR2 YSYEKL.

V usage is TRBV27 and J usage is TRBJ1-2, with a possible D match to TRBD1 (5 bases). Germline-derived CDR1 and CDR2 are MNHEY and SMNVEV (reference sequence). V gave up 3 bases and J gave up 5 bases, with 10 bases separating them. The CDR3 is 13 amino acids. The CDR3, as DNA: TGTGCCAGCAGTTTTACAGGCAGATATGGCTACACCTTC. This gives the protein CASSFTGRYGYTF.

The chain links TRBV13 to TRBJ1-1, with 7 nucleotides matching TRBD1. The CDR3 is 12 amino acids. Germline V lookup: CDR1 PRHDT, CDR2 FYEKMQ (reference sequence). Trimming took 8 bases from V and 4 from J; bases not matched to a gene: 4. The CDR3 loop reads CASSRGSTEAFF. CDR3 in DNA: TGTGCCAGCTCCAGGGGGTCCACTGAAGCTTTCTTT.

The chain uses TRBV5-1 and TRBJ2-1, with 7 bases lining up with TRBD1. The CDR3 is 13 residues long. Losses at the gene ends were 3 bases for V and 4 bases for J; bases not matched to a gene: 1. Germline CDR1 SGHRS, CDR2 YFSETQ. The CDR3 region is CASSSGQYNEQFF. The CDR3 coding sequence is TGCGCCAGCAGCTCGGGACAGTACAATGAGCAGTTCTTC.

This chain joins TRBV5-4 and TRBJ2-2; 9 bases line up with TRBD2. Germline V gives CDR1 SGHNT, CDR2 YYREEE (reference sequence). The ends lost 0 bases at V and 5 bases at J; junction bases unmatched: 5. The CDR3 runs to 16 residues. The CDR3 DNA reads TGTGCCAGCAGCTTGGGGCTAGCGGGAAAGACCGGGGAGCTGTTTTTT. Encoded protein: CASSLGLAGKTGELFF.

The rearrangement uses TRBV11-2 and TRBJ2-5, with 8 bases lining up with TRBD2. Germline CDR1 reads SGHAT; CDR2 reads FQNNGV. The CDR3 spans 16 residues. Trimming cost V 1 base and J 1 base; bases outside gene matches: 5. CDR3 DNA: TGTGCCAGCAGCTTAGTAAGCGGGAGACCCCAAGAGACCCAGTACTTC. This encodes CASSLVSGRPQETQYF.

This chain links TRBV7-3 with TRBJ2-7; a weak D match, TRBD1 (6 bases). The CDR3 is 12 residues long. The V and J ends lost 4 bases and 7 bases respectively, with 11 bases between them. Looked up from germline, CDR1 is SGHTA and CDR2 is FQGTGA. CDR3 loop: CASSSYTGEQYF. In nucleotides, the CDR3 is TGTGCCAGCAGCTCTTACACAGGGGAGCAGTACTTC.

This CDR3 reads CASVTATYEQYF. The CDR3 DNA reads TGTGCCAGCGTTACAGCTACCTACGAGCAGTACTTC. This rearrangement joins TRBV28 to TRBJ2-7; D is undetermined. The CDR3 extends over 12 amino acids. CDR1 and CDR2 (germline): MDHEN, SYDVKM. With 8 bases removed from V and 2 bases from J, the gap between germline ends came to 10 bases.

The rearrangement joins TRBV6-6 to TRBJ2-5, with D perhaps matching TRBD1 (6 bases). The J call may be mistaken, given a closer DNA end match to TRBJ2-7. The germline V gene has CDR1 MNHNY and CDR2 SVGAGI (reference sequence). The CDR3 is made up of 16 amino acids. The DNA of the CDR3 is TGTGCCAGCAGTTACTCCAGTGCAGGGGCTGTGTACGAGCAGTACTTC. Its translation is CASSYSSAGAVYEQYF.

V usage is TRBV4-1 and J usage is TRBJ2-7, with TRBD1 matching over 9 bases. Germline V gives CDR1 MGHRA, CDR2 YSYEKL. This CDR3 contains 14 residues. The J segment lost 5 bases and the V segment lost 6 bases, leaving 8 bases of the junction unmatched. CDR3 loop: CASRPIQGANEQYF. The CDR3 DNA reads TGCGCCAGCAGACCTATACAGGGGGCCAACGAGCAGTACTTC.

The V call is TRBV27, the J call TRBJ2-1; tentative D call: TRBD1 (6 bases). The CDR3 is 14 amino acids. V dropped 8 bases and J dropped 3 bases, with 14 bases sitting between them. Germline values: CDR1 MNHEY, CDR2 SMNVEV (reference sequence). The CDR3, as DNA: TGTGCCAGCTCCTGGGCGGACAGCTACAATGAGCAGTTCTTC. Translating gives CASSWADSYNEQFF.

This rearrangement joins TRBV6-6 to TRBJ2-2, with D possibly matching TRBD1 (6 bases). Trimming removed 7 bases from V and 4 bases from J, with 13 bases in between. Germline-derived CDR1 and CDR2 are MNHNY and SVGAGI (reference sequence). The CDR3 has 14 amino acids. The CDR3 nucleotides are TGTGCCAGCATCGGGACACAAGTCACCGGGGAGCTGTTTTTT. Its translation is CASIGTQVTGELFF.

The gene calls are TRBV18 and TRBJ2-7; TRBD1 matches 7 bases. The ends lost 3 bases at V and 0 bases at J; junction bases unmatched: 5. The CDR3 length is 15 residues. Germline values: CDR1 KGHSH, CDR2 LQKENI. The CDR3 reads CASSPETGSSYEQYF. CDR3 bases: TGTGCCAGCTCACCGGAGACAGGGAGCTCCTACGAGCAGTACTTC.

The J gene is TRBJ1-2, the V gene TRBV5-1; D is ambiguous. The CDR3 totals 16 residues. Germline assignment: CDR1 SGHRS and CDR2 YFSETQ. V was clipped by 0 bases and J by 0 bases, with 12 bases between them. The CDR3 loop is CASSLDLGEPNYGYTF. The CDR3 DNA sequence: TGCGCCAGCAGCTTGGATCTCGGGGAACCTAACTATGGCTACACCTTC.

This rearrangement joins TRBV4-1 to TRBJ2-4; weak D call: TRBD1 (5 bases). From germline, CDR1 is MGHRA and CDR2 YSYEKL. V shed 8 bases and J shed 0 bases, with 17 bases lying between them. The CDR3 spans 16 residues. CDR3 in DNA: TGCGCCAGCGGTCAAACAGGCTCTCTAGCCAAAAACATTCAGTACTTC. Protein sequence: CASGQTGSLAKNIQYF.

The chain recombines TRBV7-6 with TRBJ1-5, with D uncertain. Trimming took 5 bases from V and 3 from J, leaving 23 bases between them. The CDR3 is 18 amino acids. The germline V gene encodes CDR1 SGHVS and CDR2 FNYEAQ. The CDR3, as DNA: TGTGCCAGCAGCCGAACGCGGGGAGCTCCGCCCTACAATCAGCCCCAGCATTTT. Translation gives CASSRTRGAPPYNQPQHF.

This clone was detected only a few times. The gene calls are TRBV29-1 and TRBJ2-3, with 7 positions matching TRBD2. Germline assignment: CDR1 SQVTM and CDR2 ANQGSEA. CDR3 length: 13 residues. V was pared by 7 bases and J by 6 bases, with 10 bases of the junction left unmatched. The CDR3 DNA is TGCAGCGCCGGCGGCGGGAGCTGGGATACGCAGTATTTT. The encoded protein is CSAGGGSWDTQYF.